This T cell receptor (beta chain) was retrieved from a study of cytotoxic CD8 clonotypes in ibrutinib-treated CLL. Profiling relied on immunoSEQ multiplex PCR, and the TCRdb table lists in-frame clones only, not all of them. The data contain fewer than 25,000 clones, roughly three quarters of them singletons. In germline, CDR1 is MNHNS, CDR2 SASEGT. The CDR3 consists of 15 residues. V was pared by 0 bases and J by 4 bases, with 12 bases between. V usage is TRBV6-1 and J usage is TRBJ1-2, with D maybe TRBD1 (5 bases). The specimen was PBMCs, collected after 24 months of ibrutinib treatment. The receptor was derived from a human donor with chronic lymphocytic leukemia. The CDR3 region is CASSEARTSPYGYTF. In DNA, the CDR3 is TGTGCCAGCAGTGAAGCGAGGACATCACCCTATGGCTACACCTTC.